This TCR beta chain derives from a study of blood T cell repertoires in COVID-19. Study details: COVID-19 samples from acute and convalescent phases originated in the United States, Italy and Spain. In each case, the material was cDNA or gDNA derived from T cells, B-cell-depleted T cells, or PBMCs.

As handled by the study authors: Using reference gene primer amplification, nucleated cell counts were estimated. Assay: immunoSEQ multiplex PCR; the TCRdb copy retains only in-frame clones and omits some. The V and J calls and clone size come from that table; D and trimming were worked out from the DNA. The data show about 76,000 clones, 75% to 90% seen once. This CDR3 has 16 amino acids. Germline CDR1 reads MNHEY; CDR2 reads SVGAGI. The trim removed 2 bases at V and 4 bases at J, leaving 9 bases unmatched. The sequence came from a human donor in a cohort sampled during active COVID-19. V is TRBV6-5 and J is TRBJ2-3; 7 positions agree with TRBD1. Input material: peripheral blood. CDR3: CASSYLGGVSSDTQYF. The CDR3 DNA sequence: TGTGCCAGCAGTTACCTAGGGGGCGTTTCGTCAGATACGCAGTATTTT.